The source of this TCR beta chain is a study of cytomegalovirus exposure and HLA in healthy donors. Findings and caveats of the study: A later analysis found most CMV-associated TCR beta chains apparently HLA-restricted. TCR sequences were mostly rare, though some public TCRs occurred in many donors. Based on reports, TCR beta sequences accurately predicted HLA-A and HLA-B alleles for most subjects.

Researchers ran the PCR with 60 Vbeta and 13 Jbeta primers. TCRdb's table, derived via immunoSEQ multiplex PCR, lists solely in-frame clones and lacks some. The sample includes some 150,000 clones, approximately 82% of them seen just once. Trimming removed 8 bases at V and 4 bases at J, with 14 bases between. The CDR3 totals 14 residues. CDR1 SNHLY and CDR2 FYNNEI come from the germline V gene. Turning to this clone: No antigen is known for it.

Those who donated were healthy bone marrow donors. The sequence was obtained from a man in his forties in good health and CMV-seronegative. Material for sequencing was PBMCs. The gene calls are TRBV2 and TRBJ1-4; D may be TRBD1 (5 bases). DNA of the CDR3: TGTGCCAGCTTCCCGGGACTGAATAATGAAAAACTGTTTTTT. Protein product: CASFPGLNNEKLFF.